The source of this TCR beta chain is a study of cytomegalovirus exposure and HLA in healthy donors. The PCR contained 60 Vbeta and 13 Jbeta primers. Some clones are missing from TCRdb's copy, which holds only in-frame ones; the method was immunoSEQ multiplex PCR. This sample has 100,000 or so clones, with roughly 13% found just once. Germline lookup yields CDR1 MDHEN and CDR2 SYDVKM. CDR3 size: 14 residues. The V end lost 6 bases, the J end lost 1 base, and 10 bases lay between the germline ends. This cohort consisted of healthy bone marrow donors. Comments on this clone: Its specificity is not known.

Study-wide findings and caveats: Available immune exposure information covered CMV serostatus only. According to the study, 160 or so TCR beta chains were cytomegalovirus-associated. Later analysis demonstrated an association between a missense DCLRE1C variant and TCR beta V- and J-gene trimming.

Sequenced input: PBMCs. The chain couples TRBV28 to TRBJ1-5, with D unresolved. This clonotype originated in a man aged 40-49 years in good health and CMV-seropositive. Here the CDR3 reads CASRWRASNQPQHF. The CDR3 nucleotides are TGTGCCAGCAGGTGGAGGGCGAGCAATCAGCCCCAGCATTTT.